These 27 T cell receptor beta chains came from one sample sequenced in a study of shared clonotypes between healthy human individuals. Measured with immunoSEQ multiplex PCR; TCRdb has only the in-frame clones, and not every one. Among some 2,000,000 clones listed, around 95% were seen once. Input material: naive CD4+ T cells sorted from blood. The subset denotes: CD45RA+ positively selected. These receptors originate from a man younger than 35 in good health.

This chain uses TRBV5-1 with TRBJ2-1; D perhaps matches TRBD2 (5 bases). The CDR3 is made up of 16 amino acids. CDR1 SGHRS and CDR2 YFSETQ come from the germline V gene. V dropped 4 bases and J dropped 7 bases, with 21 bases sitting between them. This CDR3 reads CASSPPRGLLKNEQFF. CDR3 bases: TGCGCCAGCAGCCCCCCTCGGGGATTGTTGAAGAATGAGCAGTTCTTC.

The rearrangement joins TRBV2 to TRBJ2-7; no reliable D call. This CDR3 has 12 amino acids. Per germline, CDR1 SNHLY and CDR2 FYNNEI. V was trimmed by 4 bases and J by 4 bases, leaving 8 bases between them. CDR3 nucleotide sequence: TGTGCCAGCAGTGCCTGGGGTTACGAGCAGTACTTC. Its translation: CASSAWGYEQYF.

This clone appeared a single time. The chain has TRBV11-2 and TRBJ1-1, with D hard to call. The CDR3 covers 12 residues. Germline V gene lookup returns CDR1 SGHAT and CDR2 FQNNGV. V lost 2 bases, J lost 3 bases, and 4 bases lay in between. CDR3 nucleotide sequence: TGTGCCAGCAGCTTACGGGACACTGAAGCTTTCTTT. Encoded protein: CASSLRDTEAFF.

This clone was detected only a few times. The chain joins TRBV6-5 to TRBJ2-7; D gene uncertain. The CDR3 runs 14 residues. V lost 5 bases, J lost 4 bases, and 15 bases lay in between. CDR1 MNHEY and CDR2 SVGAGI come from the germline V gene. CDR3 sequence reads: CASSRLPSGYEQYF. CDR3 sequence (DNA): TGTGCCAGCAGTAGACTGCCCTCCGGATACGAGCAGTACTTC.

This clone showed up just once. The chain combines TRBV4-1 with TRBJ1-2; D not certain. With 0 bases removed from V and 8 bases from J, the gap between germline ends came to 13 bases. This CDR3 is 14 amino acids long. Germline V lookup: CDR1 MGHRA, CDR2 YSYEKL. The DNA for the CDR3 is TGCGCCAGCAGCCAAGAGGTCCGCAGTTCGGGCTACACCTTC. This codes for CASSQEVRSSGYTF.

The chain couples TRBV27 to TRBJ1-6; possibly TRBD1 for D (6 bases). Trimming removed 3 bases from V and 17 bases from J, with 17 bases in between. The CDR3 runs 13 residues. CDR1 is MNHEY and CDR2 is SMNVEV in the germline V gene (reference sequence). The CDR3 here is CASSFREGGVFHF. CDR3 nucleotides: TGTGCCAGCAGTTTCCGCGAGGGGGGTGTTTTCCACTTT.

About this clone: This specimen includes other DNA sequences encoding the same CDR3. The V and J genes are TRBV7-8 and TRBJ2-7; 10 bases are a match to TRBD1. The CDR3 contains 14 residues. Germline V CDR1 and CDR2: SGHVS, FQNEAQ. V trimming: 5 bases; J trimming: 5 bases; junction bases outside the gene matches: 6. CDR3 DNA sequence: TGTGCCAGCAGCCCCCGGGACAGGGGCCACGAGCAGTACTTC. This codes for CASSPRDRGHEQYF. Complete variable domain (other parts from reference TRBV7-8 and TRBJ2-7): GAGVSQSPRYKVAKRGQDVALRCDPISGHVSLFWYQQALGQGPEFLTYFQNEAQLDKSGLPSDRFFAERPEGSVSTLKIQRTQQEDSAVYLCASSPRDRGHEQYFGPGTRLTVT.

This chain joins TRBV2 and TRBJ2-1, with TRBD2 matching over 12 bases. This CDR3 has 16 residues. The ends lost 4 bases at V and 5 bases at J; junction bases unmatched: 6. Germline assignment: CDR1 SNHLY and CDR2 FYNNEI. This CDR3 is CASSGLTSGRNNEQFF. The CDR3 nucleotides are TGTGCCAGCAGTGGCCTGACTAGCGGGAGAAACAATGAGCAGTTCTTC.

The V call is TRBV10-2, the J call TRBJ2-1; no clear D. Germline assignment: CDR1 WSHSY and CDR2 SAAADI. The CDR3 consists of 14 residues. Trimming removed 0 bases at V and 10 bases at J, with 13 bases between. The CDR3 is CASSESVGTTEQFF. The CDR3 DNA reads TGCGCCAGCAGTGAGTCGGTTGGAACAACCGAGCAGTTCTTC.

This chain connects TRBV11-2 to TRBJ2-1; 9 positions match TRBD2. Germline V gene data show CDR1 as SGHAT and CDR2 as FQNNGV. The length of the CDR3 is 17 residues. The ends lost 5 bases at V and 7 bases at J; junction bases unmatched: 15. The CDR3 coding sequence is TGTGCCAGCAGCCCGAGGGGGGGAAATAGCGGGAGTAATGAGCAGTTCTTC. Its translation: CASSPRGGNSGSNEQFF.

The count of this clone is one. This chain links TRBV19 with TRBJ1-2; perhaps TRBD1 as D (5 bases). There are 14 residues in the CDR3. V was clipped by 5 bases and J by 8 bases, with 18 bases between them. Germline V gene sequence: CDR1 LNHDA, CDR2 SQIVND (reference sequence). The CDR3 loop reads CASSPPARARGYTF. CDR3 DNA: TGTGCCAGTAGTCCCCCGGCCAGGGCAAGAGGCTACACCTTC.

As for this clone: The same CDR3 can be traced to other DNA sequences in this sample. The genes are TRBV11-2 and TRBJ1-1; no definite D call. Germline CDR1 and CDR2: SGHAT and FQNNGV. CDR3 length: 13 residues. V lost 6 bases and J lost 0, with 8 bases in between. The chain's CDR3 is CASSPQMNTEAFF. The CDR3 DNA reads as TGTGCCAGCAGTCCCCAGATGAACACTGAAGCTTTCTTT.

This chain connects TRBV21-1 to TRBJ2-5; TRBD2, the table's D call, was not compared with the DNA. TRBV21-1 is assigned pseudogene status. The CDR3 is 8 residues long. The CDR3 coding sequence is TGTGCCCAGAGGGCCCAGTACTTC. It yields the protein CAQRAQYF.

This clone was observed a handful of times. This chain connects TRBV10-3 to TRBJ1-5; D is ambiguous. V dropped 6 bases and J dropped 9 bases, with 15 bases sitting between them. The germline CDR1 and CDR2 sequences are ENHRY and SYGVKD. This CDR3 region has 13 residues. CDR3 DNA sequence: TGTGCCATCAGGGAAGATAGTTCGGGGCCCCAGCATTTT. Protein product: CAIREDSSGPQHF.

The V call is TRBV5-1, the J call TRBJ2-5; TRBD1 matches at 10 bases. Germline V gene sequence: CDR1 SGHRS, CDR2 YFSETQ. The CDR3 has 16 residues. With 2 bases clipped from V and 3 bases from J, the junction kept 7 bases outside the gene matches. The CDR3 DNA sequence: TGCGCCAGCAGCTTTGGGGACAGGGGTTGGGAAGAGACCCAGTACTTC. Its translation is CASSFGDRGWEETQYF.

Notes on this clone: Other DNA variants within this sample encode the same CDR3. The chain employs TRBV5-1 and TRBJ2-7; tentatively, D is TRBD2 (5 bases). The CDR3 loop spans 12 amino acids. Germline assignment: CDR1 SGHRS and CDR2 YFSETQ. Trimming took off 4 bases at V and 4 bases at J, with 9 bases between the two ends. The CDR3 spells CASSPEGYEQYF. The CDR3 nucleotides are TGCGCCAGCAGCCCCGAGGGTTACGAGCAGTACTTC.

This clone has only one observation. The genes are TRBV19 and TRBJ1-3, with a tentative D call TRBD1 (6 bases). Germline lookup yields CDR1 LNHDA and CDR2 SQIVND (reference sequence). Trimming took 5 bases from V and 10 from J, leaving 18 bases between them. This CDR3 has 14 amino acids. CDR3 DNA sequence: TGTGCCAGTAGTGGACAGTCCCTGGGAACAACCATATATTTT. It translates to CASSGQSLGTTIYF.

The chain recombines TRBV5-4 with TRBJ1-4, with TRBD1 matching 7 bases. Unmatched junction bases numbered 3, after V lost 0 bases and J lost 4 bases. In germline, CDR1 is SGHNT, CDR2 YYREEE (reference sequence). This CDR3 is 15 amino acids long. The DNA for the CDR3 is TGTGCCAGCAGCTTGGGAGGGGGCCTTAATGAAAAACTGTTTTTT. This codes for CASSLGGGLNEKLFF.

This chain uses TRBV5-1 with TRBJ2-2, with a weak D call TRBD1 (5 bases). The CDR3 covers 15 residues. Germline lookup yields CDR1 SGHRS and CDR2 YFSETQ. Trimming shortened V by 1 base and J by 4 bases, and 11 bases separated the two germline ends. In DNA, the CDR3 is TGCGCCAGCAGCTTGATAGGGGTTAGCACCGGGGAGCTGTTTTTT. It codes for CASSLIGVSTGELFF.

The chain uses TRBV19 and TRBJ2-4, with 7 bases fitting TRBD1. From germline, CDR1 is LNHDA and CDR2 SQIVND (reference sequence). This CDR3 has 13 amino acids. The trim removed 5 bases at V and 6 bases at J, leaving 4 bases unmatched. The CDR3 coding sequence is TGTGCCAGTAGTGGGTGGACAGGAAACATTCAGTACTTC. Translating gives CASSGWTGNIQYF.

This clone was counted between two and nine times. V is TRBV7-9 and J is TRBJ1-6; 8 bases map to TRBD1. This CDR3 has 15 residues. V shed 2 bases and J 6 bases; nucleotides not matched to a gene: 3. CDR1 and CDR2 (germline): SEHNR, FQNEAQ (reference sequence). CDR3 sequence reads: CASSLHQGANSPLHF. CDR3 nucleotide sequence: TGTGCCAGCAGCTTACATCAGGGGGCTAATTCACCCCTCCACTTT.

The chain carries TRBV10-3 and TRBJ1-3; 7 bases line up with TRBD1. Germline values: CDR1 ENHRY, CDR2 SYGVKD. The CDR3 spans 14 residues. The V segment lost 11 bases and the J segment 0 bases; nucleotides outside the gene matches: 7. The CDR3 DNA sequence: TGTGCCGTCGACAGGGACCTCTCTGGAAACACCATATATTTT. Protein: CAVDRDLSGNTIYF.

The chain combines TRBV7-2 with TRBJ2-1, with 9 bases matching TRBD1. V was clipped by 1 base and J by 7 bases; unmatched bases: 5. Germline-derived CDR1 and CDR2 are SGHTA and FQGNSA. The CDR3 is 15 amino acids. CDR3 nucleotides: TGTGCCAGCAGCTTAGAAGGACAGGGGATGAATGAGCAGTTCTTC. It specifies CASSLEGQGMNEQFF.

The genes are TRBV5-1 and TRBJ1-4, with 7 bases identical to TRBD1. CDR1 and CDR2 from the germline V gene are SGHRS and YFSETQ. With 9 bases clipped from V and 0 bases from J, the junction kept 11 bases outside the gene matches. CDR3 length: 16 residues. This CDR3 is CATRQGVVATNEKLFF. The CDR3 DNA reads as TGCGCCACTAGACAGGGAGTGGTGGCAACTAATGAAAAACTGTTTTTT. The full variable domain, its missing parts supplied by reference TRBV5-1 and TRBJ1-4, is KAGVTQTPRYLIKTRGQQVTLSCSPISGHRSVSWYQQTPGQGLQFLFEYFSETQRNKGNFPGRFSGRQFSNSRSEMNVSTLELGDSALYLCATRQGVVATNEKLFFGSGTQLSVL.

V gene TRBV14 combines with J gene TRBJ2-6; TRBD1 matches 9 bases. Germline V lookup: CDR1 SGHDN, CDR2 FVKESK. The CDR3 contains 16 residues. Trimming removed 5 bases from V and 4 bases from J; junction bases left unmatched: 6. CDR3: CASSKQGAQGANVLTF. The CDR3 DNA reads TGTGCCAGCAGCAAACAGGGGGCGCAAGGGGCCAACGTCCTGACTTTC.

This rearrangement joins TRBV6-5 to TRBJ1-6; a weak D match, TRBD1 (6 bases). The V gene lost 3 bases and the J gene lost 10 bases, with 19 bases spanning the gap. This CDR3 has 16 amino acids. Germline V gene data show CDR1 as MNHEY and CDR2 as SVGAGI. DNA for the CDR3: TGTGCCAGCAGTTATTCGGGGGCGGGAAGGAACTCACCCCTCCACTTT. This gives the protein CASSYSGAGRNSPLHF.

Notes on this clone: This same CDR3 is encoded by further DNA sequences in the sample. The V gene is TRBV6-6, the J gene TRBJ2-7, with 12 bases fitting TRBD1. CDR1 and CDR2 from the germline V gene are MNHNY and SVGAGI (reference sequence). This CDR3 contains 14 residues. Losses at the gene ends were 6 bases for V and 4 bases for J; bases not matched to a gene: 4. The CDR3 DNA reads TGTGCCAGCAGCCCGGGACAGGGGGCTTACGAGCAGTACTTC. This encodes CASSPGQGAYEQYF.